These T cell receptor beta chains were read from a single sample in a study of CD8+ T cells in alopecia areata. TCRdb keeps only in-frame clones here, not all; method: immunoSEQ multiplex PCR. Of 65,000 to 100,000 clones listed, roughly 47% are singletons. Sequencing was performed on NKG2D-high CD8+ T cells sorted from blood. These TCRs come from a human donor with alopecia areata. CDR3s include the opening cysteine and the closing phenylalanine or tryptophan. Fields, in order: J gene, V gene, D gene, clone size, CDR3 protein, CDR3 DNA. D genes are given only for firm matches. Size values are once, few and many counts, or a class for expanded clones, and some rows have none.

TRBJ2-6 TRBV28 - - CASSYVHVSGANVLTF TGTGCCAGCAGTTACGTACACGTCTCTGGGGCCAACGTCCTGACTTTC
TRBJ2-5 TRBV6-6 - few CASRPAGEETQYF TGTGCCAGCAGGCCCGCAGGGGAGGAGACCCAGTACTTC
TRBJ1-4 TRBV7-9 - - CASSRDGRLFF TGTGCCAGCAGCAGAGACGGGAGGCTGTTTTTT
TRBJ2-7 TRBV28 - few CAPGAPCEQYF TGTGCCCCGGGAGCCCCTTGCGAGCAGTACTTC
TRBJ1-1 TRBV29-1 TRBD1 few CSVTNRDRGSEAFF TGCAGCGTGACTAACCGGGACAGAGGCTCTGAAGCTTTCTTT
TRBJ2-1 TRBV7-9 TRBD2 few CASSLVAGEGEQFF TGTGCCAGCAGCTTAGTAGCGGGGGAAGGTGAGCAGTTCTTC
TRBJ1-1 TRBV29-1 TRBD1 - CSVDGTEGSGLEAFF TGCAGCGTTGATGGGACAGAGGGCAGCGGATTAGAAGCTTTCTTT
TRBJ2-5 TRBV28 - many CASSPGAESQETQYF TGTGCCAGCAGCCCAGGGGCCGAGAGCCAAGAGACCCAGTACTTC
TRBJ2-1 TRBV29-1 - - CSASGGGSSYNEQFF TGCAGCGCCTCAGGGGGGGGGAGCTCCTACAATGAGCAGTTCTTC
TRBJ1-1 TRBV27 - few CASRTQNTEAFF TGTGCCAGCAGGACCCAAAACACTGAAGCTTTCTTT
TRBJ1-5 TRBV28 - few CASSLDGSADQPQHF TGTGCCAGCAGTTTGGACGGATCGGCGGATCAGCCCCAGCATTTT
TRBJ1-1 TRBV30 - few CAWPRAGPTEAFF TGTGCCTGGCCTAGAGCGGGGCCCACTGAAGCTTTCTTT
TRBJ1-2 TRBV27 - - CASSFAGSYGYTF TGTGCCAGCAGTTTTGCGGGTTCCTATGGCTACACCTTC
TRBJ2-1 TRBV29-1 - - CSVDSGYSNEQFF TGCAGCGTTGACTCTGGCTACTCCAATGAGCAGTTCTTC
TRBJ1-1 TRBV29-1 - - CSGTVITNTEAFF TGCAGCGGGACGGTTATTACGAACACTGAAGCTTTCTTT
TRBJ1-5 TRBV28 - - CASSFDRGSNQPQHF TGTGCCAGCAGTTTTGACCGGGGTAGCAATCAGCCCCAGCATTTT
TRBJ2-1 TRBV27 TRBD2 once CASRTSGVNEQFF TGTGCCAGCAGGACTAGCGGGGTCAATGAGCAGTTCTTC
TRBJ2-5 TRBV29-1 - - CSARVSPQETQYF TGCAGCGCACGTGTCTCCCCGCAAGAGACCCAGTACTTC
TRBJ2-5 TRBV7-9 - - CASSRGTGQNQETQYF TGTGCCAGCAGCCGCGGCACGGGACAAAATCAAGAGACCCAGTACTTC
TRBJ2-7 TRBV27 - - CASSSDRFSSSYEQYF TGTGCCAGCAGTTCCGACAGGTTCTCGAGCTCCTACGAGCAGTACTTC
TRBJ1-1 TRBV6-5 TRBD1 - CASSSTGGTEAFF TGTGCCAGCAGTTCCACAGGGGGCACTGAAGCTTTCTTT
TRBJ2-5 TRBV10-2 - - CASSELTQIRETQYF TGCGCCAGCAGTGAGTTAACACAGATCCGAGAGACCCAGTACTTC
TRBJ2-1 TRBV27 TRBD2 - CASSLSGKANERFF TGTGCCAGCAGTTTAAGCGGGAAGGCCAATGAGCGGTTCTTC
TRBJ1-2 TRBV10-1 - once CASCWGGSGYTF TGCGCCAGTTGCTGGGGGGGGTCCGGCTACACCTTC
TRBJ1-2 TRBV29-1 - - CSVEDLQGGHGYTF TGCAGCGTTGAAGATCTTCAGGGCGGTCATGGCTACACCTTC
TRBJ2-1 TRBV12-5 TRBD2 few CASGFGGAQFF TGTGCTAGTGGTTTCGGGGGGGCCCAGTTCTTC
TRBJ2-7 TRBV2 - - CASRQEGTYEQYF TGTGCCAGCAGACAGGAAGGGACCTACGAGCAGTACTTC
TRBJ2-7 TRBV5-1 - - CASSWRLESGYEQYF TGCGCCAGCAGCTGGAGACTAGAGTCGGGCTACGAGCAGTACTTC
TRBJ1-2 TRBV29-1 TRBD1 few CSVEQDREYNYGYTF TGCAGCGTTGAACAGGACAGGGAATACAACTATGGCTACACCTTC
TRBJ1-1 TRBV7-8 - - CASSPQVNTEAFF TGTGCCAGCAGCCCACAGGTGAACACTGAAGCTTTCTTT
TRBJ2-3 TRBV2 - - CASSLQWAQYF TGTGCCAGCAGTTTACAGTGGGCGCAGTATTTT
TRBJ2-5 TRBV7-9 - - CASSSGRAETQYF TGTGCCAGCAGCTCAGGACGGGCGGAGACCCAGTACTTC
TRBJ1-2 TRBV29-1 TRBD1 - CSVPTQGVNYGYTF TGCAGCGTTCCTACTCAGGGGGTAAACTATGGCTACACCTTC
TRBJ1-1 TRBV29-1 - - CSVEVGIADTEAFF TGCAGCGTTGAGGTGGGCATAGCTGACACTGAAGCTTTCTTT
TRBJ2-7 TRBV2 TRBD1 - CASSFTGGSYEQYF TGTGCCAGCAGTTTTACAGGGGGCTCTTACGAGCAGTACTTC
TRBJ2-2 TRBV6-5 TRBD1 - CASTADRAVGELFF TGTGCCAGCACCGCAGACAGGGCAGTCGGGGAGCTGTTTTTT
TRBJ2-3 TRBV4-1 - once CASSQVLATHTDTQYF TGCGCCAGCAGCCAAGTCTTGGCAACACATACAGATACGCAGTATTTT
TRBJ2-5 TRBV5-1 TRBD1 - CASSSGQGQETQYF TGCGCCAGCAGCTCCGGACAGGGGCAAGAGACCCAGTACTTC
TRBJ2-4 TRBV5-6 - few CASSSAFLAKNIQYF TGTGCCAGCAGCTCCGCTTTTCTTGCCAAAAACATTCAGTACTTC
TRBJ1-1 TRBV7-2 - - CASSLVVEVNTEAFF TGTGCCAGCAGCTTAGTTGTGGAGGTCAACACTGAAGCTTTCTTT
TRBJ2-7 TRBV9 - - CASSVGLGDSYEQYF TGTGCCAGCAGCGTAGGTCTGGGGGATAGCTACGAGCAGTACTTC
TRBJ2-5 TRBV15 TRBD2 - CATSRALAGAQETQYF TGTGCCACCAGCAGGGCCCTAGCGGGGGCCCAAGAGACCCAGTACTTC
TRBJ2-7 TRBV7-2 - - CASSLRRDRQDEQYF TGTGCCAGCAGCTTAAGACGCGACAGGCAAGACGAGCAGTACTTC
TRBJ1-2 TRBV7-9 - - CASSAGGNGYTF TGTGCCAGCAGTGCTGGGGGGAATGGCTACACCTTC
TRBJ1-2 TRBV29-1 - - CSVGRDGGTSYTF TGCAGCGTTGGACGGGACGGGGGGACTAGCTACACCTTC
TRBJ2-6 TRBV14 - few CASSQEIPVGVSSGANVLTF TGTGCCAGCAGCCAAGAAATTCCCGTCGGAGTCAGCTCTGGGGCCAACGTCCTGACTTTC
TRBJ2-7 TRBV29-1 TRBD2 few CSVEEGTSGVRQYF TGCAGCGTTGAAGAGGGGACTAGCGGGGTACGGCAGTACTTC
TRBJ2-1 TRBV5-1 TRBD2 - CASSLAGLELYNEQFF TGCGCCAGCAGCTTGGCCGGACTAGAGCTTTACAATGAGCAGTTCTTC
TRBJ1-1 TRBV6-5 TRBD1 - CASTTGVNTEAFF TGTGCCAGCACCACAGGGGTCAACACTGAAGCTTTCTTT
TRBJ2-7 TRBV7-9 - - CASTNLLGTHERDEQYF TGTGCCAGCACTAACCTGCTGGGGACACACGAAAGAGACGAGCAGTACTTC
TRBJ2-1 TRBV5-6 - - CASSSGTVYGEQFF TGTGCCAGCAGCTCTGGGACGGTGTACGGTGAGCAGTTCTTC